Listed below are T cell receptor beta chains from one sample, sequenced in a study of blood T cell repertoires in COVID-19. Profiling relied on immunoSEQ multiplex PCR, and the TCRdb table lists in-frame clones only, not all of them. The table lists 150,000 to 200,000 clones, roughly nine tenths of them singletons, with under 2% in the top ten. The specimen sequenced was peripheral blood. The source of these receptors is a man younger than 35 who had recovered from COVID-19. Both conserved end residues are part of each CDR3. D genes are given only for firm matches.

D,V,length,J,DNA,CDR3
.,TRBV19,13,TRBJ2-1,TGTGCCAGCATACATAGGGGGGGAAATGAGCAGTTCTTC,CASIHRGGNEQFF
.,TRBV6-5,11,TRBJ1-1,TGTGTGTTAAACAGGGCCACTGAAGCTTTCTTT,CVLNRATEAFF
TRBD1,TRBV6-1,18,TRBJ2-6,TGTGCCAGCAGTGAACCGGCAGGGGGCATCTCTGGGGCCAACGTCCTGACTTTC,CASSEPAGGISGANVLTF
TRBD1,TRBV27,14,TRBJ1-2,TGTGCCAGCCTGCAGGACAGGGGTTCGAATGGCTACACCTTC,CASLQDRGSNGYTF
TRBD1,TRBV5-4,16,TRBJ2-1,TGTGCCAGCAGCTTTATGCACAGGGGCCCCCCCAATGAGCAGTTCTTC,CASSFMHRGPPNEQFF
.,TRBV10-2,13,TRBJ2-1,TGCGCCAGCCGGCCAACTGACAACAATGAGCAGTTCTTC,CASRPTDNNEQFF
TRBD1,TRBV19,17,TRBJ2-6,TGTGCCAGTAGTATTAAACAGGGGACCTCTGGGGCCAACGTCCTGACTTTC,CASSIKQGTSGANVLTF
.,TRBV4-1,14,TRBJ2-3,TGCGCCAGCAGCCAAGATAAAATAACAGATACGCAGTATTTT,CASSQDKITDTQYF
.,TRBV19,11,TRBJ1-1,TGTGCCACTAGGGGCTCCTTAGAAGCTTTCTTT,CATRGSLEAFF
TRBD1,TRBV28,14,TRBJ2-7,TGTGCCAGCAGTCTTACAGGGGGCAGCTACGAGCAGTACTTC,CASSLTGGSYEQYF
.,TRBV6-5,14,TRBJ1-2,TGTGCCTCCAGGGTACTGGCAGATCGTTATGGCTACACCTTC,CASRVLADRYGYTF
.,TRBV5-8,15,TRBJ2-3,TGTGCCAGCAGCCCCCCTCTCACTAGCACAGATACGCAGTATTTT,CASSPPLTSTDTQYF
TRBD1,TRBV27,12,TRBJ1-1,TGTGCCAGCAGTAGACAGGGGGCGCGGGCTTTCTTT,CASSRQGARAFF
TRBD1,TRBV19,14,TRBJ1-2,TGTGCCAGTAGTTGGGACAGCGAAACCTATGGCTACACCTTC,CASSWDSETYGYTF